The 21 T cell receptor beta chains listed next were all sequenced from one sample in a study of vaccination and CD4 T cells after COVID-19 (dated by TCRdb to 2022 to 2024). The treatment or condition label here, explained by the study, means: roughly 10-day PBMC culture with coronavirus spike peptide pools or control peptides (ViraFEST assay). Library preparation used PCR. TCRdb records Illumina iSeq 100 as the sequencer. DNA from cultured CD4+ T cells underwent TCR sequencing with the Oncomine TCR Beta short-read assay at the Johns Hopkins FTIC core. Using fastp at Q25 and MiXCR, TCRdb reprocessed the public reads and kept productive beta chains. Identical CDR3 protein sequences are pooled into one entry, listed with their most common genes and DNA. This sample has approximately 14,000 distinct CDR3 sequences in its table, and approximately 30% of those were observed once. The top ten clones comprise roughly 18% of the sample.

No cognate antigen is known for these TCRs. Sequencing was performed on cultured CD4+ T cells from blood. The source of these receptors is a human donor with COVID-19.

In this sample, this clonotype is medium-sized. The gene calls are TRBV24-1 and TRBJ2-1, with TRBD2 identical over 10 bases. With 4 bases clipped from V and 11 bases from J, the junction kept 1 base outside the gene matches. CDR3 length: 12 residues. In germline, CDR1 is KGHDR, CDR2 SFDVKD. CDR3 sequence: CATSELAGKQFF. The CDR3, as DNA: TGTGCCACCAGTGAACTAGCGGGGAAGCAGTTCTTC.

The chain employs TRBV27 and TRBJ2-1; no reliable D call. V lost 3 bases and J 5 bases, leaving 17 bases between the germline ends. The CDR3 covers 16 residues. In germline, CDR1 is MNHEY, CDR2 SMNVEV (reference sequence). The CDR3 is CASSFQALQSDNEQFF. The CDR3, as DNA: TGTGCCAGCAGTTTTCAGGCCCTCCAATCCGACAATGAGCAGTTCTTC.

DNA of the CDR3: TGCGCCAGCAGCTTGGACAGGGCAGATACGCAGTATTTT. This translates into CASSLDRADTQYF. This chain joins TRBV5-1 and TRBJ2-3, with a possible D match to TRBD1 (6 bases). The ends were cut back, 0 bases at V and 4 bases at J, with 6 bases in the middle. Looked up from germline, CDR1 is SGHRS and CDR2 is YFSETQ. The CDR3 covers 13 residues.

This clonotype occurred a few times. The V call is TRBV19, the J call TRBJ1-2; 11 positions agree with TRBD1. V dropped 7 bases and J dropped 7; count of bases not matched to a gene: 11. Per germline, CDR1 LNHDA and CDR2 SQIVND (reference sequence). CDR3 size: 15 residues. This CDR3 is CASMSPGQGGFGYTF. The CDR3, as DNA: TGTGCCAGTATGTCCCCGGGACAGGGGGGTTTTGGCTACACCTTC.

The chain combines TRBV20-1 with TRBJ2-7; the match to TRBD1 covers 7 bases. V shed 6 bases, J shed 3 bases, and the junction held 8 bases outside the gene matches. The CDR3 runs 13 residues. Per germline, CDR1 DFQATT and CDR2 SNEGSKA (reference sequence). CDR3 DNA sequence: TGCAGTGCCAAGACAGGGAGTCTCTACGAGCAGTACTTC. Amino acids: CSAKTGSLYEQYF.

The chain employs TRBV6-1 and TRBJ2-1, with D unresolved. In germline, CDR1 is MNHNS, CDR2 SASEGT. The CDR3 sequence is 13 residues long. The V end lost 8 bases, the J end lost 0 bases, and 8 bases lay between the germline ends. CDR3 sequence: CASQKSSYNEQFF. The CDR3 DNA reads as TGTGCCAGCCAAAAGAGCTCCTACAATGAGCAGTTCTTC.

The chain's CDR3 is CASSGDRGRDSPLHF. The CDR3 DNA sequence: TGCGCCAGCAGCGGCGACAGGGGGCGTGATTCACCCCTCCACTTT. The J gene is TRBJ1-6, the V gene TRBV5-1, with 10 positions matching TRBD1. Germline-derived CDR1 and CDR2 are SGHRS and YFSETQ. The ends lost 4 bases at V and 8 bases at J; junction bases unmatched: 6. This CDR3 spans 15 amino acids.

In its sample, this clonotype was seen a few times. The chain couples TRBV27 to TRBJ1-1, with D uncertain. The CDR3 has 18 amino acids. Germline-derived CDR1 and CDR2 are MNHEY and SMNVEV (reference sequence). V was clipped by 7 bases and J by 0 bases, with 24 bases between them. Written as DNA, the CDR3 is TGTGCCAGCACCTCGGGAGGTACCATTCATAGCATGAACACTGAAGCTTTCTTT. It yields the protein CASTSGGTIHSMNTEAFF.

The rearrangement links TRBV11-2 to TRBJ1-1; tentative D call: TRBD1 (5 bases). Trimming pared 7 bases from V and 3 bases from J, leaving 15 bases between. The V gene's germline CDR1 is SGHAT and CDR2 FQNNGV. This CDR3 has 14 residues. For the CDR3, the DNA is TGTGCCAGCACTAAGCAGGGTTTGGACACTGAAGCTTTCTTT. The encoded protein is CASTKQGLDTEAFF.

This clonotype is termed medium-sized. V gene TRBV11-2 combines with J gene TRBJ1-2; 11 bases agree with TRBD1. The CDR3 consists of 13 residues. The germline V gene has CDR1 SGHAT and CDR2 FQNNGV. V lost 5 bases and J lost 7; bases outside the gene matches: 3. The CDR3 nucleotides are TGTGCCAGCAGCCCGGGACAGGGGGTTGGCTACACCTTC. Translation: CASSPGQGVGYTF.

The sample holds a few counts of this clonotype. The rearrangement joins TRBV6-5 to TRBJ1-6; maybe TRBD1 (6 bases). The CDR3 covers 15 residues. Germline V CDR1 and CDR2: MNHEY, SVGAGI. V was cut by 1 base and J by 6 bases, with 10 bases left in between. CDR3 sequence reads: CASSYFRGGNSPLHF. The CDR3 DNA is TGTGCCAGCAGTTACTTCAGGGGCGGTAATTCACCCCTCCACTTT.

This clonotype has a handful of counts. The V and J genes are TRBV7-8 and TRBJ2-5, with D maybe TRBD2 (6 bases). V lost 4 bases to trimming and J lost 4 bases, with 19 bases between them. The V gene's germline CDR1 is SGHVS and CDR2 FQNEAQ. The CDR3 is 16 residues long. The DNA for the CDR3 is TGTGCCAGCAGCTCAAACTCCGGGAGACCCGCAGAGACCCAGTACTTC. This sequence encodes CASSSNSGRPAETQYF.

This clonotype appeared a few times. CDR3 loop: CSARAGLETQYF. CDR3 coding DNA: TGCAGTGCTAGAGCGGGTTTAGAGACCCAGTACTTC. The chain links TRBV20-1 to TRBJ2-5; D gene uncertain. V gave up 1 base and J gave up 4 bases, with 7 bases separating them. The CDR3 sequence is 12 residues long. Per germline, CDR1 DFQATT and CDR2 SNEGSKA (reference sequence).

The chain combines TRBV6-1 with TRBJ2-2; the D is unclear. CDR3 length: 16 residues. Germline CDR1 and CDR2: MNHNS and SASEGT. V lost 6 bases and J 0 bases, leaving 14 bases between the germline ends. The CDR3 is CASSAKFTPNTGELFF. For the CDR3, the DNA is TGTGCCAGCAGCGCGAAGTTCACTCCGAACACCGGGGAGCTGTTTTTT.

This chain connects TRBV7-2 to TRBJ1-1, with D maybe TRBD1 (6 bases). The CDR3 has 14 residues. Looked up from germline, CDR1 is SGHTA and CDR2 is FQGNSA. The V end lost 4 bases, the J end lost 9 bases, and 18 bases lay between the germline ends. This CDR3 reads CASSSGGQFLKAFF. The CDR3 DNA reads TGTGCCAGCAGCTCCGGCGGACAGTTCCTCAAAGCTTTCTTT. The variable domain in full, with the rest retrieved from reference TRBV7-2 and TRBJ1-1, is GAGVSQSPSNKVTEKGKDVELRCDPISGHTALYWYRQSLGQGLEFLIYFQGNSAPDKSGLPSDRFSAERTGGSVSTLTIQRTQQEDSAVYLCASSSGGQFLKAFFGQGTRLTVV.

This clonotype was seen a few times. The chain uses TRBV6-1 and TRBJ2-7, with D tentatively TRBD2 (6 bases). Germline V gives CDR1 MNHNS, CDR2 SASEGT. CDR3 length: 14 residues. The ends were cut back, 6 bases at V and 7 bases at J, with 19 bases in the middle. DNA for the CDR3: TGTGCCAGCAGGAATACCTGGCAGGCGGGGGAGCAGTACTTC. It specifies CASRNTWQAGEQYF.

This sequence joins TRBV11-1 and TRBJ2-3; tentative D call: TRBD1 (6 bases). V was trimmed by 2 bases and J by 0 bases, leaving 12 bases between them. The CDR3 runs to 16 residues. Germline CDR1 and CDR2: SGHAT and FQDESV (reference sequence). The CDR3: CASSLQGSLSTDTQYF. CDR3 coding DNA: TGTGCCAGCAGCTTACAGGGGTCCCTGAGCACAGATACGCAGTATTTT. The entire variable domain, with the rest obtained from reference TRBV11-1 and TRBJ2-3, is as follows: EAEVAQSPRYKITEKSQAVAFWCDPISGHATLYWYRQILGQGPELLVQFQDESVVDDSQLPKDRFSAERLKGVDSTLKIQPAELGDSAMYLCASSLQGSLSTDTQYFGPGTRLTVL.

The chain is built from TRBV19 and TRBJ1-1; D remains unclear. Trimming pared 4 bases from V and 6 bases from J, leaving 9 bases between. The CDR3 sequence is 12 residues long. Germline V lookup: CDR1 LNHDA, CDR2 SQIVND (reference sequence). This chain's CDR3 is CASSSLVSEAFF. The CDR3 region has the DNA TGTGCCAGTAGTAGTCTTGTTTCTGAAGCTTTCTTT.

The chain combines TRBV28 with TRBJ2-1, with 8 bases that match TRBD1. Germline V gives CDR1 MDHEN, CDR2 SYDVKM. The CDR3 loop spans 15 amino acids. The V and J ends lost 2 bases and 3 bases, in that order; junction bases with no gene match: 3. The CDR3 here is CASSLNGQGYNEQFF. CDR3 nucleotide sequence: TGTGCCAGCAGTTTAAACGGACAGGGCTACAATGAGCAGTTCTTC.

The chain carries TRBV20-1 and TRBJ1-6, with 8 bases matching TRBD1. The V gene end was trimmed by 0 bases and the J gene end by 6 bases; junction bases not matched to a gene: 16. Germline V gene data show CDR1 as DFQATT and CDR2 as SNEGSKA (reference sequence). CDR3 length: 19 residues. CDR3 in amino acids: CSARDWTRGQGEGNSPLHF. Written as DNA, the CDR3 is TGCAGTGCTAGAGATTGGACCCGCGGACAGGGCGAAGGTAATTCACCCCTCCACTTT.

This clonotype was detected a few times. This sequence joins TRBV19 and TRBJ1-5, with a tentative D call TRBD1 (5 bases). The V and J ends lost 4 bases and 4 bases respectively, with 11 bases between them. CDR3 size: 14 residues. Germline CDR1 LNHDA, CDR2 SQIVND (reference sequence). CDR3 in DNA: TGTGCCAGTAGTACCGGGACGGAGAATCAGCCCCAGCATTTT. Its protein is CASSTGTENQPQHF.